These 22 T cell receptor beta chains were sequenced from one sample in a study of blood T cell repertoires in COVID-19. The table came from immunoSEQ multiplex PCR; TCRdb's copy has only in-frame clones and leaves some out. The sample records 310,000 or so clones, 70% to 90% being singletons. Input material: peripheral blood. These receptors all come from a young woman who had recovered from COVID-19.

V is TRBV7-9 and J is TRBJ2-7; TRBD1 aligns across 10 bases. The CDR3 extends over 17 amino acids. The J segment lost 0 bases and the V segment lost 5 bases, leaving 10 bases of the junction unmatched. CDR1 SEHNR and CDR2 FQNEAQ come from the germline V gene (reference sequence). CDR3 amino acids: CASSPDRGRLLSYEQYF. CDR3 coding DNA: TGTGCCAGCAGCCCAGACAGGGGGCGACTTCTCTCCTACGAGCAGTACTTC.

The V call is TRBV5-4, the J call TRBJ1-2, with 7 bases identical to TRBD1. The CDR3 is 14 amino acids. Germline CDR1 is SGHNT and CDR2 is YYREEE (reference sequence). V was clipped by 6 bases and J by 2 bases; unmatched bases: 7. CDR3 in DNA: TGTGCCAGCACCCTACCGACAGGGAACTATGGCTACACCTTC. It yields the protein CASTLPTGNYGYTF.

This chain links TRBV27 with TRBJ2-5, with 8 bases that match TRBD1. V lost 6 bases to trimming and J lost 6 bases; unmatched junction nucleotides: 3. Germline loops: CDR1 MNHEY, CDR2 SMNVEV (reference sequence). The CDR3 is 12 residues long. CDR3 amino acids: CASRRTGQTQYF. CDR3 DNA: TGTGCCAGCAGGAGGACAGGGCAGACCCAGTACTTC.

The gene calls are TRBV24-1 and TRBJ2-2, with TRBD1 as a possible D gene (5 bases). V lost 12 bases and J 5 bases, leaving 18 bases between the germline ends. The V gene's germline CDR1 is KGHDR and CDR2 SFDVKD. This CDR3 is built from 14 residues. CDR3 bases: TGTGCCGTCAACCCCGACAGTCCGACCGGGGAGCTGTTTTTT. This encodes CAVNPDSPTGELFF.

The V call is TRBV27, the J call TRBJ2-2; 12 bases agree with TRBD2. The J segment lost 3 bases and the V segment lost 7 bases, leaving 3 bases of the junction unmatched. The CDR3 is made up of 15 amino acids. The V gene's germline CDR1 is MNHEY and CDR2 SMNVEV (reference sequence). The CDR3 coding sequence is TGTGCCAGCACCCTAGCGGGGGGGTACACCGGGGAGCTGTTTTTT. Its protein is CASTLAGGYTGELFF.

V is TRBV19 and J is TRBJ2-1, with TRBD1 as a possible D gene (6 bases). Germline V gene sequence: CDR1 LNHDA, CDR2 SQIVND (reference sequence). The CDR3 has 14 residues. With 3 bases removed from V and 4 bases from J, the gap between germline ends came to 10 bases. The CDR3 sequence: CASSIRTEYNEQFF. The CDR3 nucleotides are TGTGCCAGTAGTATCCGGACAGAGTACAATGAGCAGTTCTTC.

The rearrangement links TRBV10-2 to TRBJ2-1, with 10 bases matching TRBD2. CDR1 and CDR2 from the germline V gene are WSHSY and SAAADI. The ends lost 6 bases at V and 7 bases at J; junction bases unmatched: 12. The CDR3 length is 16 residues. This CDR3 is CASRSTDLAGANEQFF. CDR3 nucleotides: TGCGCCAGCAGAAGCACAGATCTAGCGGGGGCAAATGAGCAGTTCTTC.

This chain uses TRBV19 with TRBJ2-7; D is unresolved. Trimming cost V 6 bases and J 3 bases, with 18 bases left between them. There are 15 residues in the CDR3. The germline V gene has CDR1 LNHDA and CDR2 SQIVND (reference sequence). The CDR3 spells CASSLQHLTHYEQYF. The CDR3 bases are TGTGCCAGTAGCCTACAGCACCTAACCCACTACGAGCAGTACTTC.

The chain joins TRBV29-1 to TRBJ2-3; D may be TRBD1 (5 bases). CDR1 SQVTM and CDR2 ANQGSEA come from the germline V gene. The CDR3 length is 15 residues. V dropped 7 bases and J dropped 0 bases, with 17 bases sitting between them. CDR3 DNA: TGCAGCGGACGCCGGGCCCCAGGGAGCACAGATACGCAGTATTTT. It specifies CSGRRAPGSTDTQYF.

This rearrangement joins TRBV19 to TRBJ2-5; 9 bases align to TRBD1. The germline gives CDR1 LNHDA, CDR2 SQIVND (reference sequence). This CDR3 is 14 amino acids long. The trim removed 3 bases at V and 3 bases at J, leaving 2 bases unmatched. Written as DNA, the CDR3 is TGTGCCAGTAGTATGGGACAGGGTGAAGAGACCCAGTACTTC. Translation: CASSMGQGEETQYF.

CDR3 coding DNA: TGTGCCAGCAGTCCTAATAGCAATCAGCCCCAGCATTTT. This translates into CASSPNSNQPQHF. The V gene is TRBV6-6, the J gene TRBJ1-5; D gene ambiguous. Germline lookup yields CDR1 MNHNY and CDR2 SVGAGI (reference sequence). The germline V and J ends were trimmed by 5 bases and 0 bases, with 5 bases remaining between them. There are 13 residues in the CDR3.

There are a few counts of this clone. The chain recombines TRBV7-9 with TRBJ1-1; 7 bases map to TRBD1. CDR3 length: 13 amino acids. V lost 1 base and J lost 4; bases outside the gene matches: 0. CDR1 is SEHNR, CDR2 FQNEAQ, per germline (reference sequence). The CDR3, as DNA: TGTGCCAGCAGCTTAGAGGGGGCCACTGAAGCTTTCTTT. Protein: CASSLEGATEAFF.

The chain joins TRBV5-1 to TRBJ2-7; 8 bases agree with TRBD2. CDR1 and CDR2 (germline): SGHRS, YFSETQ. Trimming took 4 bases from V and 6 from J; bases not matched to a gene: 9. The CDR3 is 14 amino acids. The CDR3 region is CASSPPAGGSEQYF. The CDR3 nucleotides read TGCGCCAGCAGCCCCCCTGCGGGGGGCTCCGAGCAGTACTTC.

This rearrangement joins TRBV30 to TRBJ1-3; D remains unclear. Trimming took off 4 bases at V and 2 bases at J, with 15 bases between the two ends. CDR3 length: 15 residues. Germline CDR1 and CDR2: GTSNPN and SVGIG (reference sequence). CDR3 loop: CAWTPRGGTGNTIYF. DNA for the CDR3: TGTGCCTGGACCCCTCGAGGCGGAACTGGAAACACCATATATTTT.

As concerns this clone: At one end the junction does not follow the germline gene, possibly because of a read error. The gene calls are TRBV7-7 and TRBJ2-2; D is undetermined. Per germline, CDR1 SSHAT and CDR2 FNYEAQ (reference sequence). CDR3 length: 13 residues. CDR3 DNA: TGTGCTAGCAGCCCCCGAGAAACCGGGGAGCTGTTTTTT. Residues: CASSPRETGELFF.

V gene TRBV18 combines with J gene TRBJ1-1, with TRBD1 as a possible D gene (6 bases). The germline CDR1 and CDR2 sequences are KGHSH and LQKENI. Trimming shortened V by 6 bases and J by 1 base, and 12 bases separated the two germline ends. This CDR3 is 14 amino acids long. Here the CDR3 DNA reads TGTGCCAGCTCCCCGGTGACAGGGAACACTGAAGCTTTCTTT. Encoded protein: CASSPVTGNTEAFF.

The chain employs TRBV5-5 and TRBJ2-1; 8 bases match TRBD2. CDR1 and CDR2 (germline): SGHKS, YYEKEE (reference sequence). Losses at the gene ends were 4 bases for V and 6 bases for J; bases not matched to a gene: 12. There are 16 residues in the CDR3. The CDR3 region is CASSETGLGTGNEQFF. The CDR3, as DNA: TGTGCCAGCAGCGAGACGGGACTAGGTACGGGCAATGAGCAGTTCTTC.

This chain joins TRBV6-6 and TRBJ2-2; D perhaps matches TRBD1 (5 bases). Trimming removed 6 bases at V and 1 base at J, with 12 bases between. The CDR3 sequence is 15 residues long. CDR1 MNHNY and CDR2 SVGAGI come from the germline V gene (reference sequence). CDR3: CASRERTGNTGELFF. In DNA, the CDR3 is TGTGCCAGCAGGGAGCGCACAGGGAACACCGGGGAGCTGTTTTTT.

DNA of the CDR3: TGTGCCAGCAGACCTAGACTAGCGGAGTCCTACGAGCAGTACTTC. This sequence encodes CASRPRLAESYEQYF. This chain uses TRBV7-8 with TRBJ2-7, with 9 bases lining up with TRBD2. Germline V lookup: CDR1 SGHVS, CDR2 FQNEAQ. V lost 6 bases, J lost 1 base, and 7 bases stayed unmatched. This CDR3 has 15 residues.

The chain recombines TRBV10-1 with TRBJ1-1; D gene unclear. Germline V gene data show CDR1 as WNHNN and CDR2 as SYGVQD (reference sequence). V was cut by 6 bases and J by 0 bases, with 11 bases left in between. This CDR3 region has 14 residues. CDR3 region: CASSRGLMNTEAFF. The CDR3 DNA follows: TGCGCCAGCAGCCGCGGGTTGATGAACACTGAAGCTTTCTTT.

V is TRBV5-5 and J is TRBJ2-7, with 7 bases matching TRBD2. The CDR3 has 16 residues. In germline, CDR1 is SGHKS, CDR2 YYEKEE (reference sequence). V was pared by 4 bases and J by 0 bases, with 10 bases of the junction left unmatched. The CDR3 spells CASSTREGLGSYEQYF. CDR3 coding DNA: TGTGCCAGCAGCACCAGGGAGGGGCTGGGCTCCTACGAGCAGTACTTC.

This clone has a handful of counts. This chain connects TRBV5-1 to TRBJ1-3; D uncertain. Per the germline V gene, CDR1 is SGHRS and CDR2 is YFSETQ. CDR3 length: 15 amino acids. Deletions cut 4 bases from V and 0 bases from J, with 11 bases between. The CDR3 is CASSRNSGSGNTIYF. The CDR3, as DNA: TGCGCCAGCAGCCGGAACAGCGGCTCTGGAAACACCATATATTTT.